Listed below are T cell receptor beta chains from one sample, sequenced in a study of cytomegalovirus exposure and HLA in healthy donors. Sequencing was performed with immunoSEQ multiplex PCR; in TCRdb, only in-frame clones are kept and a portion is missing. The sample has 90,000 to 150,000 clones, roughly 82% seen once. Sequencing was done on a sample of PBMCs. These receptors were collected from a man aged 18-30 years in good health and CMV-seropositive. Each CDR3 is given with its conserved first and last residue. The order of the fields is J gene, clone size, V gene, D gene, CDR3 protein, CDR3 DNA. D genes are given only for firm matches. Expanded clones get a size class; other rows say once, few or many, or leave the size out.

>TRBJ2-1|NA|TRBV9|NA
CASSVVAALYNEQFF
TGTGCCAGCAGCGTAGTAGCGGCCTTATACAATGAGCAGTTCTTC
>TRBJ1-2|NA|TRBV6-5|TRBD1
CASSRQGQEYYGYTF
TGTGCCAGCAGCCGACAGGGTCAAGAATACTATGGCTACACCTTC
>TRBJ1-2|NA|TRBV6-6|NA
CASSQGSNGYTF
TGTGCCAGCAGCCAGGGGTCTAATGGCTACACCTTC
>TRBJ2-7|NA|TRBV4-2|TRBD2
CASSQGLAGVYEQYF
TGTGCCAGCAGCCAAGGACTAGCGGGAGTGTACGAGCAGTACTTC
>TRBJ2-2|NA|TRBV2|NA
CASKQGSNTGELFF
TGTGCCAGCAAGCAGGGCTCGAACACCGGGGAGCTGTTTTTT
>TRBJ2-5|once|TRBV7-9|TRBD2
CASSRTSGKETQYF
TGTGCCAGCAGCCGGACTAGCGGGAAAGAGACCCAGTACTTC
>TRBJ1-2|NA|TRBV19|NA
CASSEPGYYGYTF
TGTGCCAGTAGTGAGCCAGGCTACTATGGCTACACCTTC
>TRBJ1-4|NA|TRBV30|NA
CAWSVFGGGNEKLFF
TGTGCCTGGAGTGTATTCGGCGGCGGGAATGAAAAACTGTTTTTT
>TRBJ1-2|NA|TRBV5-8|NA
CASSPVNWGYTF
TGTGCCAGCAGCCCCGTTAACTGGGGCTACACCTTC
>TRBJ2-7|NA|TRBV5-6|TRBD2
CASSLEGGPKDEQYF
TGTGCCAGCAGCTTGGAGGGAGGGCCCAAGGACGAGCAGTACTTC
>TRBJ2-2|NA|TRBV30|NA
CAWIRGGAGITGELFF
TGTGCCTGGATCCGAGGGGGGGCCGGGATTACCGGGGAGCTGTTTTTT
>TRBJ1-4|NA|TRBV18|NA
CASSPAWATNEKLFF
TGTGCCAGCTCACCCGCCTGGGCCACTAATGAAAAACTGTTTTTT
>TRBJ1-1|NA|TRBV7-4|NA
CASSLSPPRELNTEAFF
TGTGCCAGCAGCTTATCCCCCCCCCGTGAGTTAAACACTGAAGCTTTCTTT
>TRBJ2-7|NA|TRBV9|NA
CASSERVGEGEQYF
TGTGCCAGCAGCGAGCGAGTAGGGGAAGGCGAGCAGTACTTC
>TRBJ1-5|NA|TRBV19|TRBD1
CASGDRRNQPQHF
TGTGCCAGCGGGGACAGGAGAAATCAGCCCCAGCATTTT
>TRBJ2-7|NA|TRBV9|NA
CASSVDPARGIYEQYF
TGTGCCAGCAGCGTAGACCCCGCCAGGGGAATTTACGAGCAGTACTTC
>TRBJ2-7|NA|TRBV5-8|NA
CASSLGAGPYEQYF
TGTGCCAGCAGCTTGGGGGCCGGCCCCTACGAGCAGTACTTC
>TRBJ1-6|NA|TRBV13|NA
CASSPEQVSGGNSPLHF
TGTGCCAGCAGCCCGGAACAGGTTTCAGGTGGTAATTCACCCCTCCACTTT
>TRBJ2-1|NA|TRBV7-9|NA
CASSLSGVYEQFF
TGTGCCAGCAGCTTATCCGGTGTATATGAGCAGTTCTTC
>TRBJ1-5|NA|TRBV6-1|NA
CASSDKLLTYSRRLNQPQHF
TGTGCCAGCAGTGACAAACTCCTCACCTACAGTAGAAGATTAAATCAGCCCCAGCATTTT
>TRBJ2-5|NA|TRBV9|TRBD2
CASSGTGGRLEGYKETQYF
TGTGCCAGCAGCGGGACCGGCGGGAGGCTTGAGGGATACAAAGAGACCCAGTACTTC
>TRBJ1-1|NA|TRBV5-1|TRBD1
CASSQGQGGYTEAFF
TGCGCCAGCAGCCAAGGACAGGGGGGTTACACTGAAGCTTTCTTT
>TRBJ2-5|NA|TRBV5-1|TRBD2
CASSLWASGGQETQYF
TGCGCCAGCAGCTTGTGGGCTAGCGGGGGCCAAGAGACCCAGTACTTC
>TRBJ1-5|few|TRBV5-1|TRBD1
CASSQTGNNQPQHF
TGCGCCAGCAGCCAGACAGGGAACAATCAGCCCCAGCATTTT
>TRBJ1-1|NA|TRBV4-1|TRBD1
CASSQARQGLNTEAFF
TGCGCCAGCAGCCAAGCCCGACAGGGGTTGAACACTGAAGCTTTCTTT
>TRBJ2-5|NA|TRBV14|NA
CASSPGGETQYF
TGTGCCAGCAGCCCTGGAGGGGAGACCCAGTACTTC
>TRBJ1-1|NA|TRBV6-5|NA
CASSEKRNTEAFF
TGTGCCAGCAGTGAAAAGAGGAACACTGAAGCTTTCTTT
>TRBJ2-7|NA|TRBV7-2|TRBD2
CASSERTSGRYEQYF
TGTGCCAGCAGCGAACGGACTAGCGGGCGTTACGAGCAGTACTTC
>TRBJ2-7|once|TRBV6-6|NA
CASGRLRAGAYEQYF
TGTGCCAGCGGTCGACTCCGGGCAGGGGCCTACGAGCAGTACTTC
>TRBJ1-2|NA|TRBV4-2|NA
CASSQKDITGVGGYTF
TGTGCCAGCAGCCAAAAAGACATCACGGGGGTGGGTGGCTACACCTTC
>TRBJ1-5|NA|TRBV7-6|NA
CASSLGAKGNQPQHF
TGTGCCAGCAGTCTTGGAGCGAAGGGCAATCAGCCCCAGCATTTT
>TRBJ2-1|NA|TRBV13|TRBD1
CASSLGDRVNEQFF
TGTGCCAGCAGCTTAGGGGACAGGGTCAATGAGCAGTTCTTC
>TRBJ2-7|NA|TRBV4-1|TRBD1
CASSQEFDRGDYEQYF
TGTGCCAGCAGCCAAGAGTTCGACAGGGGGGACTACGAGCAGTACTTC
>TRBJ2-4|once|TRBV4-1|TRBD2
CASSQTQSGSWTKNSQYF
TGCGCCAGCAGCCAAACTCAAAGCGGGAGCTGGACCAAAAACAGTCAGTACTTC
>TRBJ1-1|NA|TRBV25-1|NA
CASSEYGQGMITEAFF
TGTGCCAGCAGTGAATATGGTCAGGGGATGATCACTGAAGCTTTCTTT
>TRBJ1-1|NA|TRBV7-6|TRBD1
CASSVNRGRNTEAFF
TGTGCCAGCAGCGTAAACAGGGGGCGTAACACTGAAGCTTTCTTT
>TRBJ1-1|few|TRBV5-1|NA
CASSLDSMNTEAFF
TGCGCCAGCAGCTTGGACAGTATGAACACTGAAGCTTTCTTT
>TRBJ1-6|NA|TRBV30|NA
CAWSVSTVNSPLHF
TGTGCCTGGAGTGTTAGTACAGTTAATTCACCCCTCCACTTT
>TRBJ2-7|NA|TRBV11-2|TRBD2
CASSLVRASGNPYEQYF
TGTGCCAGCAGCTTAGTGCGGGCAAGCGGGAATCCCTACGAGCAGTACTTC
>TRBJ2-5|NA|TRBV18|NA
CASSPPSGRETQYF
TGTGCCAGCTCACCACCGAGCGGTCGGGAGACCCAGTACTTC
>TRBJ1-2|once|TRBV19|TRBD1
CASSIIWRDRDGYTF
TGTGCCAGTAGTATTATTTGGCGAGACAGGGATGGCTACACCTTC
>TRBJ2-2|NA|TRBV10-1|NA
CASSDEASAFSGELFF
TGCGCCAGCAGTGACGAGGCTAGCGCGTTCTCCGGGGAGCTGTTTTTT
>TRBJ1-1|NA|TRBV5-6|NA
CASSLTGVGTEAFF
TGTGCCAGCAGCTTGACCGGGGTAGGGACTGAAGCTTTCTTT